This TCR beta chain is from a study of blood T cell repertoires in COVID-19. Study background: Donors in the United States, Italy and Spain gave samples during acute or convalescent COVID-19. PBMCs, B-cell-depleted T cells, or T cells provided the cDNA or gDNA that made up the material.

V was clipped by 1 base and J by 8 bases; unmatched bases: 3. The germline V gene encodes CDR1 SGHKS and CDR2 YYEKEE (reference sequence). This CDR3 has 14 amino acids. In the original analysis: Amplification of reference gene primers provided the estimated nucleated cell counts. Clones were sequenced by immunoSEQ multiplex PCR, and TCRdb holds only the in-frame ones, with some missing. That table supplies the V and J calls and clone size; D and trimming were determined from the DNA. The sample lists approximately 270,000 clones, around nine tenths seen once, with over 1.1% in the top ten. The rearrangement uses TRBV5-5 and TRBJ1-6; TRBD1 matches 7 bases. This TCR was sampled from an elderly man with acute or convalescent COVID-19. Sequenced: peripheral blood. The CDR3 nucleotides read TGTGCCAGCAGCTTGACAGGGGCGGATTCACCCCTCCACTTT. This encodes CASSLTGADSPLHF.